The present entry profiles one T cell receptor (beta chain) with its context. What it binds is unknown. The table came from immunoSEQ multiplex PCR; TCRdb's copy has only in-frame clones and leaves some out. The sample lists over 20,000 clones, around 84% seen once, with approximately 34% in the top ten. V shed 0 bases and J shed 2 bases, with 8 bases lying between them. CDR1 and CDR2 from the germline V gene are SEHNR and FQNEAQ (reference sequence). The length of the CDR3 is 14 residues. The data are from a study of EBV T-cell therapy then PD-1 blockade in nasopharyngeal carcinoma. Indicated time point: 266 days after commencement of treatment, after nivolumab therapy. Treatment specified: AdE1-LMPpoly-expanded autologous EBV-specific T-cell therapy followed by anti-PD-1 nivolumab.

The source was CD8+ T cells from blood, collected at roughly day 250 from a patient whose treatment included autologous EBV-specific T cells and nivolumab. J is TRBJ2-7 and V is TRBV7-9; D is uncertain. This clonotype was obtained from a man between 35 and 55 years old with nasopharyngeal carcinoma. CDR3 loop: CASSLASLPYEQYF. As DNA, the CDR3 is TGTGCCAGCAGCTTAGCCAGCCTACCCTACGAGCAGTACTTC.